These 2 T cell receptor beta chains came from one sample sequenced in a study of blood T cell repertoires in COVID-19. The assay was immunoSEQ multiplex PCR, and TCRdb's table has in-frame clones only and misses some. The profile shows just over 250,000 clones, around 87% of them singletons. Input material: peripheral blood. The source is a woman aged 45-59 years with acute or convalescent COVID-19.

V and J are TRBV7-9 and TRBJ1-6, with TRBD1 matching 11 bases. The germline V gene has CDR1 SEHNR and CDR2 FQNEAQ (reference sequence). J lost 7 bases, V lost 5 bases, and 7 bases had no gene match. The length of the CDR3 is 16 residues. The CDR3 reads CASSLGTGGPNSPLHF. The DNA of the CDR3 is TGTGCCAGCAGCCTAGGGACAGGGGGGCCGAATTCACCCCTCCACTTT. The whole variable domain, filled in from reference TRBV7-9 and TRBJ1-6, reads DTGVSQNPRHKITKRGQNVTFRCDPISEHNRLYWYRQTLGQGPEFLTYFQNEAQLEKSRLLSDRFSAERPKGSFSTLEIQRTEQGDSAMYLCASSLGTGGPNSPLHFGNGTRLTVT.

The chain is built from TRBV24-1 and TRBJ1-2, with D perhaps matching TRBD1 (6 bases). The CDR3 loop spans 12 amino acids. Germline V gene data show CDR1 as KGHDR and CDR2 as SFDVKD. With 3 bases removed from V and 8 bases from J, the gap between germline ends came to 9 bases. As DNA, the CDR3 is TGTGCCACCAGTGATGCAGGGGACGGCTACACCTTC. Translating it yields CATSDAGDGYTF.